The source of this TCR beta chain is a study of blood T cell repertoires in COVID-19. On the study more broadly: Sites across the United States, Italy and Spain contributed samples from acute and convalescent COVID-19. T cells, B-cell-depleted T cells, or PBMCs supplied cDNA or gDNA.

Trimming pared 7 bases from V and 5 bases from J, leaving 17 bases between. The CDR3 length is 15 residues. The V gene's germline CDR1 is SGHVS and CDR2 FQNEAQ. Methods used by the authors: Amplification of reference gene primers was used by the study to estimate nucleated cell counts. Sequencing used immunoSEQ multiplex PCR; TCRdb keeps in-frame clones, though not all of them. V, J and clone size reflect that table, while D and trimming were determined from the DNA. The table includes approximately 140,000 clones, about 85% detected once. The source material was peripheral blood. The clonotype was recovered from a woman aged 60-70 years with active or convalescent COVID-19. The genes are TRBV7-8 and TRBJ1-4; TRBD1 might be the D (6 bases). The DNA for the CDR3 is TGTGCCAGCACCCTTAGGGGCAGGGGAAATGAAAAACTGTTTTTT. It specifies CASTLRGRGNEKLFF.